This TCR beta chain was identified in a study of OX40 agonist ivuxolimab in advanced cancers. Whole-study context: Ivuxolimab, an antibody acting as an agonist of OX40 (CD134), was used to treat patients. In this trial design, patients received ivuxolimab intravenously at 0.01 to 10 mg/kg every 2 weeks.

The CDR3 runs 13 residues. After removal of 6 bases from V and 5 bases from J, the junction contained 3 bases not matched to a gene. Germline V gene sequence: CDR1 MNHNY, CDR2 SVGAGI (reference sequence). Study findings and constraints: Researchers did not establish what antigens the expanded peripheral T cells target.

A note on this clone: Its specificity is unknown.

TCRdb keeps only in-frame clones here, not all; method: immunoSEQ multiplex PCR. Here the sample spans around 92,000 clones, 85% to 95% being singletons. Patients were ineligible given autoimmune disease history or systemic immunosuppression. V usage is TRBV6-6 and J usage is TRBJ1-4; 7 nucleotides line up with TRBD1. Sequenced here: CD4+ or CD8+ T cells sorted from blood, sampled in a trial of the OX40 agonist ivuxolimab. The clonotype comes from an adult with an advanced solid tumor such as melanoma, head and neck, liver or kidney cancer. CDR3 sequence: CASSDRDNEKLFF. Written as DNA, the CDR3 is TGTGCCAGCAGCGACAGGGACAATGAAAAACTGTTTTTT.